This TCR beta chain was found in a study of blood T cell repertoires in COVID-19. Authors' analysis steps: Amplification of reference gene primers provided the estimated nucleated cell counts. Only in-frame clones appear in the TCRdb table, and some are missing; sequencing was by immunoSEQ multiplex PCR. The V and J calls and clone size are taken from that table; D and trimming were inferred from the DNA. This sample yields about 65,000 clones, of which approximately 80% are seen a single time; around 14% belongs to the top ten. Per the germline V gene, CDR1 is SGHRS and CDR2 is YFSETQ. V was pared by 3 bases and J by 2 bases, with 6 bases of the junction left unmatched. The CDR3 is 17 residues long.

This receptor was taken from a man older than 75 with acute or convalescent COVID-19. The sequencing sample was made of peripheral blood. The chain combines TRBV5-1 with TRBJ2-3, with 13 bases identical to TRBD2. CDR3 in DNA: TGCGCCAGCAGCTCCGGGACTAGCGGGGCCCTCACAGATACGCAGTATTTT. This encodes CASSSGTSGALTDTQYF. The full variable domain, with the rest looked up from reference TRBV5-1 and TRBJ2-3, is KAGVTQTPRYLIKTRGQQVTLSCSPISGHRSVSWYQQTPGQGLQFLFEYFSETQRNKGNFPGRFSGRQFSNSRSEMNVSTLELGDSALYLCASSSGTSGALTDTQYFGPGTRLTVL.